The 19 T cell receptor beta chains below come from one sample, sequenced in a study of blood T cell repertoires in COVID-19. Data came from immunoSEQ multiplex PCR; TCRdb stores just in-frame clones and leaves some out. This table holds some 200,000 clones, around nine tenths found once. Specimen: peripheral blood. The receptors shown here come from a woman aged 18-29 years who had recovered from COVID-19.

The V and J genes are TRBV19 and TRBJ2-1, with 8 bases matching TRBD2. The CDR3 is made up of 15 amino acids. Germline loops: CDR1 LNHDA, CDR2 SQIVND (reference sequence). The ends lost 6 bases at V and 4 bases at J; junction bases unmatched: 8. CDR3 nucleotide sequence: TGTGCCAGTAGGGAACCGGGACTAGGGTACAATGAGCAGTTCTTC. This codes for CASREPGLGYNEQFF.

This sequence joins TRBV7-9 and TRBJ1-1; D is possibly TRBD1 (5 bases). Germline CDR1 SEHNR, CDR2 FQNEAQ (reference sequence). With 6 bases removed from V and 4 bases from J, the gap between germline ends came to 21 bases. This CDR3 has 16 amino acids. The CDR3 spells CASRPRGGGFGTEAFF. CDR3 nucleotide sequence: TGTGCCAGCAGGCCCCGGGGGGGAGGGTTTGGCACTGAAGCTTTCTTT.

The chain carries TRBV7-2 and TRBJ2-2, with 9 bases matching TRBD2. J lost 4 bases, V lost 2 bases, and 5 bases had no gene match. CDR3 length: 16 amino acids. Germline-derived CDR1 and CDR2 are SGHTA and FQGNSA. The CDR3 sequence: CASSLSTSGPTGELFF. CDR3 DNA: TGTGCCAGCAGCTTATCGACTAGCGGACCCACCGGGGAGCTGTTTTTT.

CDR3 sequence: CASSFVGGAIDTQYF. The CDR3 nucleotides read TGTGCCAGCAGCTTTGTAGGGGGGGCCATAGATACGCAGTATTTT. The rearrangement uses TRBV7-3 and TRBJ2-3; TRBD2 might be the D (7 bases). From germline, CDR1 is SGHTA and CDR2 FQGTGA. The V gene lost 3 bases and the J gene lost 5 bases, with 15 bases spanning the gap. The CDR3 contains 15 residues.

The chain carries TRBV18 and TRBJ1-6, with 8 bases aligning to TRBD1. The length of the CDR3 is 14 residues. CDR1 and CDR2 (germline): KGHSH, LQKENI. V lost 5 bases to trimming and J lost 7 bases; unmatched junction nucleotides: 4. The CDR3, as DNA: TGTGCCAGCTCAGTACAGGGGGGGAATTCACCCCTCCACTTT. Residues: CASSVQGGNSPLHF.

The V and J genes are TRBV11-3 and TRBJ1-1; D not resolved. Trimming pared 2 bases from V and 3 bases from J, leaving 7 bases between. The CDR3 contains 13 residues. The germline CDR1 and CDR2 sequences are SGHNT and YENEEA. CDR3 in DNA: TGTGCCAGCAGCTTAAACACCTACACTGAAGCTTTCTTT. Amino acid sequence: CASSLNTYTEAFF. The full variable domain, its missing parts supplied by reference TRBV11-3 and TRBJ1-1, is EAGVVQSPRYKIIEKKQPVAFWCNPISGHNTLYWYLQNLGQGPELLIRYENEEAVDDSQLPKDRFSAERLKGVDSTLKIQPAELGDSAVYLCASSLNTYTEAFFGQGTRLTVV.

This sequence joins TRBV3-1 (or the pseudogene TRBV3-2) and TRBJ2-3; perhaps TRBD1 as D (5 bases). Germline CDR1 reads LGHDT; CDR2 reads YNNKEL (reference sequence). This CDR3 comprises 13 residues. V shed 6 bases and J shed 6 bases, with 13 bases lying between them. The CDR3 DNA reads as TGTGCCAGCAGATTCAGGGTTTCGGATACGCAGTATTTT. This codes for CASRFRVSDTQYF.

The V gene is TRBV30, the J gene TRBJ2-7, with D unclear. The V gene's germline CDR1 is GTSNPN and CDR2 SVGIG (reference sequence). Trimming stripped 3 bases from V and 7 bases from J, with 10 bases between. This CDR3 has 11 amino acids. CDR3 DNA: TGTGCCTGGAGCGAGCGTCAAGAGCAGTACGTC. Its protein is CAWSERQEQYV.

The rearrangement links TRBV18 to TRBJ2-7; tentatively, D is TRBD1 (6 bases). Trimming cost V 6 bases and J 3 bases, with 15 bases left between them. CDR3 length: 14 amino acids. The germline V gene encodes CDR1 KGHSH and CDR2 LQKENI. The CDR3 DNA sequence: TGTGCCAGCTCGAGGGGGATAGATGGCTACGAGCAGTACGTC. Translating it yields CASSRGIDGYEQYV.

The V gene is TRBV6-5, the J gene TRBJ1-1; 10 bases align to TRBD1. Trimming cost V 6 bases and J 1 base; bases outside gene matches: 2. The length of the CDR3 is 14 residues. From germline, CDR1 is MNHEY and CDR2 SVGAGI. The CDR3 here is CASRGQGENTEAFF. The DNA of the CDR3 is TGTGCCAGCAGAGGACAGGGGGAGAACACTGAAGCTTTCTTT.

J is TRBJ1-2 and V is TRBV13; perhaps TRBD1 as D (5 bases). Deletions cut 1 base from V and 4 bases from J, with 16 bases between. CDR1 and CDR2 (germline): PRHDT, FYEKMQ (reference sequence). The CDR3 spans 16 residues. The CDR3 nucleotides are TGTGCCAGCAGCTTAGAGGAGCAGGGCTTGGGCTATGGCTACACCTTC. This sequence encodes CASSLEEQGLGYGYTF. The full variable domain, in which reference TRBV13 and TRBJ1-2 provide the parts outside the CDR3, is AAGVIQSPRHLIKEKRETATLKCYPIPRHDTVYWYQQGPGQDPQFLISFYEKMQSDKGSIPDRFSAQQFSDYHSELNMSSLELGDSALYFCASSLEEQGLGYGYTFGSGTRLTVV.

The CDR3 is CASSLATTGWQGHPEAFF. Here the CDR3 DNA reads TGTGCCAGCAGCTTAGCAACGACAGGGTGGCAGGGGCACCCCGAAGCTTTCTTT. V and J are TRBV7-2 and TRBJ1-1; 7 nucleotides line up with TRBD1. In germline, CDR1 is SGHTA, CDR2 FQGNSA. J was trimmed by 8 bases and V by 0 bases; bases with no gene match: 18. This CDR3 contains 18 residues.

V is TRBV9 and J is TRBJ2-1; a possible D gene is TRBD2 (5 bases). Germline lookup yields CDR1 SGDLS and CDR2 YYNGEE. Trimming shortened V by 4 bases and J by 0 bases, and 11 bases separated the two germline ends. This CDR3 is built from 15 residues. As DNA, the CDR3 is TGTGCCAGCAGCCCCGTGGGGAGCTCCTACAATGAGCAGTTCTTC. It specifies CASSPVGSSYNEQFF.

V and J are TRBV5-5 and TRBJ1-1; D not certain. V lost 4 bases and J lost 5, with 18 bases in between. CDR1 is SGHKS and CDR2 is YYEKEE in the germline V gene (reference sequence). The CDR3 length is 15 residues. The CDR3 loop reads CASSPLDEVLTEAFF. CDR3 DNA sequence: TGTGCCAGCAGCCCACTCGATGAGGTTCTGACTGAAGCTTTCTTT.

The chain employs TRBV19 and TRBJ2-1, with 7 bases lining up with TRBD2. This CDR3 has 18 residues. Germline V gene data show CDR1 as LNHDA and CDR2 as SQIVND (reference sequence). V lost 6 bases and J lost 2; bases outside the gene matches: 16. Here the CDR3 reads CASSHGTAGGGPYNEQFF. The DNA for the CDR3 is TGTGCCAGTAGCCACGGGACTGCGGGCGGGGGTCCCTACAATGAGCAGTTCTTC.

The J gene is TRBJ1-5, the V gene TRBV5-3, with 9 nucleotides matching TRBD1. Being an ORF, TRBV5-3 has a function that is uncertain. The CDR3 runs 16 residues. J was trimmed by 6 bases and V by 4 bases; bases with no gene match: 11. The CDR3 DNA reads as TGTGCCAGAAGCACGTCCGGGACAGGGAAAAGTCAGCCCCAGCATTTT. It encodes CARSTSGTGKSQPQHF.

Turning to this clone: The final CDR3 position lacks the conserved phenylalanine or tryptophan, pointing to a likely read error. The DNA is left out, because the CDR3 cannot be placed on it with certainty; the CDR3 is given as TCRdb lists it. V usage is TRBV4-3 and J usage is TRBJ2-7; TRBD1, the D gene given by the table, was not confirmed from the DNA. With termini counted, the CDR3 has 12 amino acids. The germline gives CDR1 LGHNA, CDR2 YSLEER. CDR3 sequence: CASSQDQGDSIA.

The rearrangement links TRBV28 to TRBJ1-5, with TRBD1 matching 7 bases. The J segment lost 6 bases and the V segment lost 5 bases, leaving 7 bases of the junction unmatched. CDR1 and CDR2 from the germline V gene are MDHEN and SYDVKM. The length of the CDR3 is 14 residues. CDR3 region: CASSLRQGGQPQHF. For the CDR3, the DNA is TGTGCCAGCAGTCTCCGACAGGGAGGTCAGCCCCAGCATTTT.

V is TRBV30 and J is TRBJ2-3, with D hard to call. Trimming removed 1 base at V and 3 bases at J, with 8 bases between. The CDR3 runs to 13 residues. Germline CDR1 is GTSNPN and CDR2 is SVGIG (reference sequence). The CDR3 loop reads CAWSARMTDTQYF. DNA for the CDR3: TGTGCCTGGAGTGCCAGGATGACAGATACGCAGTATTTT. Variable domain in full (rest from reference TRBV30 and TRBJ2-3): SQTIHQWPATLVQPVGSPLSLECTVEGTSNPNLYWYRQAAGRGLQLLFYSVGIGQISSEVPQNLSASRPQDRQFILSSKKLLLSDSGFYLCAWSARMTDTQYFGPGTRLTVL.